The 6 T cell receptor beta chains reported below all come from one sample, sequenced in a study of T-cell reconstitution after alpha-beta-depleted transplantation in children. Preparation of the TCRbeta library used unique molecular identifiers. MiXCR, applied by TCRdb to the PCR reads, yields one record per CDR3 protein. In the table there are some 440,000 distinct CDR3 sequences, roughly 17% of which are singletons. The specimen comprised PBMCs, mostly from graft donor cells, sampled 360 days after TCRalphabeta/CD19-depleted stem cell transplant. These TCRs come from a boy under three years old who had a stem cell transplant for Wiskott-Aldrich syndrome, so the T cells may come from the graft donor.

The chain employs TRBV5-4 and TRBJ2-2; the D gene is possibly TRBD1 (6 bases). The CDR3 totals 14 residues. Germline lookup yields CDR1 SGHNT and CDR2 YYREEE (reference sequence). The ends were cut back, 4 bases at V and 8 bases at J, with 15 bases in the middle. CDR3 nucleotide sequence: TGTGCCAGCAGCCGGACAGTCCCCAGGGGGGAGCTGTTTTTT. This translates into CASSRTVPRGELFF.

A few counts support this clonotype. The chain is built from TRBV28 and TRBJ1-6; D gene uncertain. CDR3 size: 12 residues. V was clipped by 8 bases and J by 1 base, with 3 bases between them. CDR1 and CDR2 (germline): MDHEN, SYDVKM. The CDR3 nucleotides read TGTGCCAGCGGGTCCTATAATTCACCCCTCCACTTT. This translates into CASGSYNSPLHF.

This clonotype has a single count. The gene calls are TRBV24-1 and TRBJ2-5; 9 bases align to TRBD1. V gave up 9 bases and J gave up 6 bases; unmatched junction bases: 7. CDR1 is KGHDR, CDR2 SFDVKD, per germline. This CDR3 comprises 13 residues. The CDR3 spells CATGGQGEKTQYF. In DNA form, the CDR3 reads TGTGCCACCGGGGGACAGGGCGAGAAGACCCAGTACTTC.

This clonotype was detected only a few times. V gene TRBV9 combines with J gene TRBJ2-7; 9 bases are a match to TRBD2. This CDR3 comprises 15 residues. V was pared by 3 bases and J by 7 bases, with 11 bases of the junction left unmatched. In germline, CDR1 is SGDLS, CDR2 YYNGEE. CDR3 residues: CASSATWGGRDEQYF. The DNA for the CDR3 is TGTGCCAGCAGCGCGACTTGGGGCGGGAGGGATGAGCAGTACTTC.

This clonotype was observed a few times. The chain links TRBV5-1 to TRBJ2-3; possibly TRBD1 for D (7 bases). Trimming took 4 bases from V and 6 from J, leaving 15 bases between them. Germline V gene data show CDR1 as SGHRS and CDR2 as YFSETQ. There are 14 residues in the CDR3. The CDR3 DNA reads as TGCGCCAGCAGCGTTACAGGGGCGGGGGATACGCAGTATTTT. Translating it yields CASSVTGAGDTQYF.

This clonotype was detected only a few times. V usage is TRBV27 and J usage is TRBJ2-1; TRBD2 matches at 15 bases. Germline V gene sequence: CDR1 MNHEY, CDR2 SMNVEV (reference sequence). This CDR3 region has 16 residues. After removal of 6 bases from V and 8 bases from J, the junction contained 8 bases not matched to a gene. CDR3 sequence: CASSPRGTSGRYEQFF. The CDR3 DNA is TGTGCCAGCAGCCCTCGTGGGACTAGCGGGAGGTATGAGCAGTTCTTC.